The rows below give T cell receptor beta chains drawn from one sample of a study of shared clonotypes between healthy human individuals. Using immunoSEQ multiplex PCR, the repertoire was profiled, and TCRdb retains in-frame clones only, with some absent. The repertoire holds 2,500,000 or so clones, roughly 93% seen once, with about 0.34% in the top ten. Sequencing used naive CD4+ T cells from PBMCs. These receptors all stem from a man aged 18 to 29 in good health. Some clones in this sample may be carry-over from other donors' samples. Both conserved end residues are part of each CDR3. Each record gives: V gene, J gene, clone size, D gene, CDR3 protein, CDR3 DNA. A D gene is named only where the DNA matches it firmly. Expanded clones are given a class, and other clones once, few, many or no size at all.

TRBV4-1	TRBJ1-2	.	.	CASSLAGNYGYTF	TGCGCCAGCAGCCTCGCAGGGAACTATGGCTACACCTTC
TRBV7-2	TRBJ2-2	.	.	CASSFMGGRQTYTGELFF	TGTGCCAGCAGCTTCATGGGGGGGCGACAGACTTACACCGGGGAGCTGTTTTTT
TRBV11-2	TRBJ2-2	.	.	CASSLDHSTGELFF	TGTGCCAGCAGCTTAGATCATAGCACCGGGGAGCTGTTTTTT
TRBV5-1	TRBJ2-5	once	.	CASSSNGGGPETQYF	TGCGCCAGCAGCTCCAACGGCGGGGGCCCGGAGACCCAGTACTTC
TRBV29-1	TRBJ2-5	.	.	CSVVSTGQETQYF	TGCAGCGTTGTCTCGACTGGGCAAGAGACCCAGTACTTC
TRBV19	TRBJ2-1	.	.	CASSIVTDTPYNEQFF	TGTGCCAGTAGTATAGTTACAGACACCCCCTACAATGAGCAGTTCTTC
TRBV4-2	TRBJ2-6	.	.	CASSQAGGIGANVLTF	TGTGCCAGCAGCCAAGCAGGGGGGATCGGGGCCAACGTCCTGACTTTC
TRBV20-1	TRBJ1-1	.	.	CSVLGTYEAFF	TGCAGCGTCTTAGGGACATATGAAGCTTTCTTT
TRBV15	TRBJ2-1	.	TRBD2	CATSGGRGPYNEQFF	TGTGCCACCAGCGGGGGGAGGGGTCCTTACAATGAGCAGTTCTTC
TRBV10-3	TRBJ1-4	.	TRBD1	CAISESWDRGTTNEKLFF	TGTGCCATCAGTGAGTCGTGGGACAGGGGAACAACTAATGAAAAACTGTTTTTT
TRBV11-3	TRBJ2-2	.	.	CASSPSPSRAGELFF	TGTGCCAGCAGCCCTTCCCCCTCTAGGGCCGGGGAGCTGTTTTTT
TRBV7-2	TRBJ1-1	.	TRBD1	CASSSTTGGRTEAFF	TGTGCCAGCAGCTCGACGACAGGGGGTCGAACTGAAGCTTTCTTT
TRBV6-5	TRBJ2-5	.	.	CASRGTGRWETQYF	TGTGCCAGCAGGGGAACAGGGAGGTGGGAGACCCAGTACTTC
TRBV18	TRBJ1-5	.	.	CASSPRDGDRGNQPQHF	TGTGCCAGCTCACCCCGCGACGGGGACCGGGGCAATCAGCCCCAGCATTTT
TRBV4-2	TRBJ2-2	once	.	CASSPTTGFTGELFF	TGTGCCAGCAGCCCCACGACAGGTTTCACCGGGGAGCTGTTTTTT
TRBV25-1	TRBJ1-1	.	.	CASSVLGGHTEAFF	TGTGCCAGCAGTGTTTTAGGGGGGCACACTGAAGCTTTCTTT
TRBV4-1	TRBJ2-1	.	TRBD2	CASSQDYLAGGYNEQFF	TGCGCCAGCAGCCAAGATTATCTAGCGGGAGGGTACAATGAGCAGTTCTTC
TRBV27	TRBJ2-7	.	.	CASSLYTGPSYEQYF	TGTGCCAGCAGTTTATATACGGGTCCATCCTACGAGCAGTACTTC
TRBV5-4	TRBJ1-6	.	.	CASKSENNSPLHF	TGTGCCAGCAAATCCGAGAATAATTCACCCCTCCACTTT
TRBV14	TRBJ2-7	.	.	CASSPLRGTVSYEQYF	TGTGCCAGCAGCCCCCTTCGCGGGACAGTAAGCTACGAGCAGTACTTC
TRBV27	TRBJ2-1	once	.	CASSRPGLGHNEQFF	TGTGCCAGCAGTAGGCCGGGACTGGGCCACAATGAGCAGTTCTTC
TRBV23-1	TRBJ1-5	.	.	CASSQWDKSNQPQHF	TGCGCCAGCAGTCAATGGGACAAGAGCAATCAGCCCCAGCATTTT
TRBV13	TRBJ1-1	.	.	CASSSGGYPTNTEAFF	TGTGCCAGCAGCTCGGGGGGATATCCCACCAACACTGAAGCTTTCTTT
TRBV5-1	TRBJ1-2	.	.	CASSLEGTEYGYTF	TGCGCCAGCAGCTTGGAGGGGACTGAATATGGCTACACCTTC
TRBV7-9	TRBJ2-1	.	.	CASSFTGAYEQFF	TGTGCCAGCAGCTTCACGGGTGCGTATGAGCAGTTCTTC
TRBV10-3	TRBJ2-7	.	.	CAISESPGTSTRPVEQYF	TGTGCCATCAGTGAGTCCCCGGGGACGAGTACCCGCCCGGTCGAGCAGTACTTC
TRBV11-2	TRBJ2-7	.	.	CASIQRPGGGQYF	TGTGCCAGCATCCAACGGCCTGGGGGCGGGCAGTACTTC
TRBV27	TRBJ2-5	.	TRBD1	CASSRYTFLDRELQETQYF	TGTGCCAGCAGTCGTTACACCTTCCTGGACAGGGAATTACAAGAGACCCAGTACTTC
TRBV5-6	TRBJ1-6	.	TRBD1	CASSTTGDLKPLHF	TGTGCCAGCAGCACGACAGGGGACTTAAAACCCCTCCACTTT
TRBV7-8	TRBJ1-1	.	.	CASTFGEGITEAFF	TGTGCCAGCACCTTTGGGGAGGGGATCACTGAAGCTTTCTTT
TRBV4-1	TRBJ2-1	.	.	CASSLRGLTVNEQFF	TGCGCCAGCAGCCTTAGGGGACTGACTGTCAATGAGCAGTTCTTC
TRBV19	TRBJ2-1	.	.	CASGRTPVLEQFF	TGTGCCAGCGGCCGGACCCCGGTGTTGGAGCAGTTCTTC
TRBV28	TRBJ2-7	.	.	CASRPGRWPSYEQYF	TGTGCCAGCAGACCCGGCCGTTGGCCATCCTACGAGCAGTACTTC
TRBV11-1	TRBJ1-1	.	.	CASSLSRYTEAFF	TGTGCCAGCAGCTTGAGTAGATACACTGAAGCTTTCTTT
TRBV18	TRBJ2-7	.	.	CASSVIPGEQYF	TGTGCCAGCTCCGTGATACCAGGGGAGCAGTACTTC
TRBV27	TRBJ2-7	.	.	CASSLSGVLGEQYF	TGTGCCAGCAGTCTTAGCGGAGTCCTAGGCGAGCAGTACTTC
TRBV7-9	TRBJ2-1	.	TRBD2	CASSPPRTGLPYNEQFF	TGTGCCAGCAGCCCACCGAGGACGGGACTACCCTACAATGAGCAGTTCTTC
TRBV7-2	TRBJ2-1	.	.	CASSLAGGGSYNEQFF	TGTGCCAGCAGCTTAGCTGGGGGAGGCTCCTACAATGAGCAGTTCTTC
TRBV28	TRBJ1-1	.	.	CASALGYTEAFF	TGTGCCAGCGCCCTCGGGTACACTGAAGCTTTCTTT
TRBV7-9	TRBJ2-3	.	TRBD1	CASSSQGFTQYF	TGTGCCAGCAGCTCACAGGGGTTTACGCAGTATTTT
TRBV28	TRBJ1-5	.	TRBD1	CASKAMDRVFQPQHF	TGTGCCAGCAAGGCGATGGACAGGGTGTTTCAGCCCCAGCATTTT
TRBV27	TRBJ1-1	once	TRBD1	CASSLRGQNTEAFF	TGTGCCAGCAGTTTAAGGGGGCAAAACACTGAAGCTTTCTTT
TRBV28	TRBJ1-2	.	TRBD1	CASSLLPGQFNYGYTF	TGTGCCAGCAGTTTGCTACCGGGACAGTTCAACTATGGCTACACCTTC
TRBV6-5	TRBJ1-5	.	.	CASSPRQEHQPQHF	TGTGCCAGCAGTCCACGACAGGAGCATCAGCCCCAGCATTTT
TRBV10-3	TRBJ1-5	.	TRBD1	CAISDQGAGNQPQHF	TGTGCCATCAGTGATCAGGGGGCGGGCAATCAGCCCCAGCATTTT
TRBV4-1	TRBJ2-6	once	TRBD1	CASSQGTAGANVLTF	TGCGCCAGCAGCCAGGGGACAGCTGGGGCCAACGTCCTGACTTTC
TRBV6-1	TRBJ2-7	.	TRBD2	CASSWGASGPYEQYF	TGTGCCAGCAGTTGGGGGGCTAGCGGGCCCTACGAGCAGTACTTC
TRBV5-4	TRBJ2-3	once	TRBD2	CASSTRLAGATDTQYF	TGTGCCAGCAGCACGCGTCTAGCGGGAGCAACAGATACGCAGTATTTT
TRBV29-1	TRBJ2-1	once	.	CSGVGEEQFF	TGCAGCGGGGTCGGGGAGGAGCAGTTCTTC
TRBV28	TRBJ1-1	.	.	CASSLIGGTTPMNTEAFF	TGTGCCAGCAGTTTAATAGGGGGGACCACGCCCATGAACACTGAAGCTTTCTTT